These 17 T cell receptor beta chains came from one sample sequenced in a study of blood T cells in healthy people across ages (dated by TCRdb to between 2014 and 2017). The library was built by means of 5' RACE. Sequencing instrument: Illumina HiSeq 2500. The second PCR ran for roughly 7 to 11 cycles and used a J-beta primer mix along with a sample-barcoded 5' primer. TCRdb redid the processing of the public reads, applying fastp at Q25 and MiXCR, and retained in-frame beta chains. Rows matching on CDR3 protein sequence are summarized as one entry with the most common DNA and genes. The sample table lists 800,000 or so distinct CDR3 sequences, 20% to 25% of them with a count of one. The ten most abundant clones make up approximately 3.7% of the sample. This sample was shared with a second study, whose subject was T cells of mothers and their children.

The specimen was blood. All receptors derive from a boy aged 5 to 17 in good health.

This chain joins TRBV3-1 and TRBJ2-2; D is unresolved. The CDR3 has 17 residues. CDR1 and CDR2 (germline): LGHDT, YNNKEL (reference sequence). With 3 bases removed from V and 0 bases from J, the gap between germline ends came to 14 bases. The CDR3 DNA is TGTGCCAGCAGCCATCCCACCTCCGAGGCGAACACCGGGGAGCTGTTTTTT. This codes for CASSHPTSEANTGELFF.

This clonotype was counted a few times. The chain employs TRBV25-1 and TRBJ1-2; maybe TRBD1 (5 bases). The CDR3 contains 14 residues. Germline V gene data show CDR1 as MGHDK and CDR2 as SYGVNS. V was pared by 3 bases and J by 3 bases, with 11 bases between. The CDR3 region is CASSDLQEYYGYTF. The DNA for the CDR3 is TGTGCCAGCAGTGATTTACAGGAGTACTATGGCTACACCTTC.

This sequence joins TRBV20-1 and TRBJ1-2, with TRBD1 matching over 7 bases. This CDR3 has 13 residues. Losses at the gene ends were 2 bases for V and 6 bases for J; bases not matched to a gene: 6. The germline CDR1 and CDR2 sequences are DFQATT and SNEGSKA (reference sequence). The CDR3 loop is CSARKTGRDGYTF. DNA for the CDR3: TGCAGTGCTAGAAAGACAGGGAGAGATGGCTACACCTTC.

The chain employs TRBV19 and TRBJ2-1; D may match TRBD1 or TRBD2 (5 bases each). The CDR3 covers 13 residues. Germline assignment: CDR1 LNHDA and CDR2 SQIVND (reference sequence). Trimming removed 5 bases at V and 5 bases at J, with 10 bases between. This CDR3 is CASSLMGDNEQFF. The CDR3 bases are TGTGCCAGTAGTTTAATGGGGGACAATGAGCAGTTCTTC.

This chain joins TRBV10-3 and TRBJ1-5; the D is unclear. Germline loops: CDR1 ENHRY, CDR2 SYGVKD. CDR3 length: 12 amino acids. V lost 4 bases and J lost 8, with 9 bases in between. The CDR3 nucleotides read TGTGCCATCAGTGGGAGCGGGGAGCCCCAGCATTTT. Translation: CAISGSGEPQHF.

Note on this clonotype: The junction shows a germline mismatch at one end, possibly a read error. V usage is TRBV25-1 and J usage is TRBJ2-7; D uncertain. The CDR3 consists of 12 residues. The germline CDR1 and CDR2 sequences are MGHDK and SYGVNS. The CDR3 loop reads CASSSIGGRQNF. As DNA, the CDR3 is TGTGCCAGCAGTTCGATTGGCGGACGCCAGAACTTC.

The table lists this clonotype with a few counts. This chain connects TRBV4-1 to TRBJ1-4; D not certain. V was cut by 4 bases and J by 8 bases, with 8 bases left in between. The CDR3 sequence is 12 residues long. Per germline, CDR1 MGHRA and CDR2 YSYEKL. This chain's CDR3 is CASSRNLEKLFF. CDR3 nucleotides: TGCGCCAGCAGCCGGAACTTGGAAAAACTGTTTTTT.

In this sample, this clonotype turned up a few times. This sequence joins TRBV5-5 and TRBJ2-2; D is possibly TRBD1 or TRBD2 (5 bases each). The CDR3 totals 15 residues. The germline V gene has CDR1 SGHKS and CDR2 YYEKEE (reference sequence). The V gene lost 4 bases and the J gene lost 1 base, with 11 bases spanning the gap. The CDR3 spells CASSLLGENTGELFF. DNA of the CDR3: TGTGCCAGCAGCCTACTGGGGGAGAACACCGGGGAGCTGTTTTTT. The full variable domain, its missing parts supplied by reference TRBV5-5 and TRBJ2-2, is DAGVTQSPTHLIKTRGQQVTLRCSPISGHKSVSWYQQVLGQGPQFIFQYYEKEERGRGNFPDRFSARQFPNYSSELNVNALLLGDSALYLCASSLLGENTGELFFGEGSRLTVL.

The chain joins TRBV28 to TRBJ1-5, with TRBD1 as a possible D gene (6 bases). V lost 6 bases and J lost 6, with 12 bases in between. CDR3 length: 13 residues. Germline V gene data show CDR1 as MDHEN and CDR2 as SYDVKM. CDR3 DNA sequence: TGTGCCAGCAGGAGGGGGGGTAGTCAGCCCCAGCATTTT. This sequence encodes CASRRGGSQPQHF. The entire variable domain, with the rest obtained from reference TRBV28 and TRBJ1-5, is as follows: DVKVTQSSRYLVKRTGEKVFLECVQDMDHENMFWYRQDPGLGLRLIYFSYDVKMKEKGDIPEGYSVSREKKERFSLILESASTNQTSMYLCASRRGGSQPQHFGDGTRLSIL.

The table lists this clonotype with a few counts. The chain carries TRBV20-1 and TRBJ2-5, with 10 bases matching TRBD2. V shed 0 bases and J 1 base; nucleotides not matched to a gene: 2. Germline V gene data show CDR1 as DFQATT and CDR2 as SNEGSKA (reference sequence). The CDR3 runs 15 residues. The CDR3 spells CSARDSGGAQETQYF. The DNA for the CDR3 is TGCAGTGCTAGAGACAGCGGGGGGGCCCAAGAGACCCAGTACTTC.

The chain couples TRBV7-3 to TRBJ2-7, with D perhaps assigned TRBD1 or TRBD2 (6 bases each). The tail of the sequence fits TRBJ2-1 better, so the J call may be wrong. The CDR3 extends over 16 amino acids. The V gene's germline CDR1 is SGHTA and CDR2 FQGTGA. The chain's CDR3 is CASSLNGGGMVDEQFF. In nucleotides, the CDR3 is TGTGCCAGCAGCCTAAACGGGGGCGGTATGGTTGATGAGCAGTTCTTC.

The CDR3 here is CASKVGTPAGETQYF. CDR3 in DNA: TGTGCCAGTAAGGTGGGGACACCCGCAGGGGAGACCCAGTACTTC. This chain uses TRBV27 with TRBJ2-5; D is perhaps TRBD1 (6 bases). Germline CDR1 reads MNHEY; CDR2 reads SMNVEV (reference sequence). V lost 9 bases, J lost 5 bases, and 22 bases lay in between. This CDR3 has 15 amino acids.

The table lists this clonotype with a count of one. The V gene is TRBV2, the J gene TRBJ2-7; tentative D call: TRBD2 (6 bases). CDR1 and CDR2 from the germline V gene are SNHLY and FYNNEI. V lost 2 bases and J 2 bases, leaving 13 bases between the germline ends. The CDR3 covers 15 residues. CDR3 amino acids: CASSEFPGVAYEQYF. In nucleotides, the CDR3 is TGTGCCAGCAGTGAATTTCCGGGAGTGGCCTACGAGCAGTACTTC.

This clonotype has only a few counts. The CDR3 here is CASSPHRGTNEKLFF. CDR3 nucleotides: TGTGCCAGCAGCCCGCACAGGGGAACGAATGAAAAACTGTTTTTT. The rearrangement joins TRBV7-2 to TRBJ1-4; 7 nucleotides align to TRBD1. The length of the CDR3 is 15 residues. V dropped 5 bases and J dropped 5; count of bases not matched to a gene: 8. CDR1 is SGHTA and CDR2 is FQGNSA in the germline V gene.

This clonotype has only a few counts. The rearrangement uses TRBV4-1 and TRBJ2-4; D call uncertain. The CDR3 length is 14 residues. Germline V gene sequence: CDR1 MGHRA, CDR2 YSYEKL. V lost 1 base and J 3 bases, leaving 7 bases between the germline ends. The CDR3 DNA follows: TGCGCCAGCAGCCAAGGTTTGAACAAAAACATTCAGTACTTC. Translation gives CASSQGLNKNIQYF.

The chain is built from TRBV2 and TRBJ1-5, with 9 bases that match TRBD1. The germline V gene has CDR1 SNHLY and CDR2 FYNNEI. V was pared by 6 bases and J by 1 base, with 7 bases of the junction left unmatched. The CDR3 sequence is 16 residues long. The CDR3 sequence: CASRLQGAASNQPQHF. The CDR3 coding sequence is TGTGCCAGCAGGTTACAGGGGGCAGCGAGCAATCAGCCCCAGCATTTT.

CDR3 coding DNA: TGCGCCAGCAGCCAAGATCCGGCGGGCGATTTAGCCAAAAACATTCAGTACTTC. Translation gives CASSQDPAGDLAKNIQYF. The chain employs TRBV4-3 and TRBJ2-4; maybe TRBD2 (5 bases). The CDR3 has 18 residues. V was pared by 0 bases and J by 0 bases, with 15 bases between. From germline, CDR1 is LGHNA and CDR2 YSLEER.